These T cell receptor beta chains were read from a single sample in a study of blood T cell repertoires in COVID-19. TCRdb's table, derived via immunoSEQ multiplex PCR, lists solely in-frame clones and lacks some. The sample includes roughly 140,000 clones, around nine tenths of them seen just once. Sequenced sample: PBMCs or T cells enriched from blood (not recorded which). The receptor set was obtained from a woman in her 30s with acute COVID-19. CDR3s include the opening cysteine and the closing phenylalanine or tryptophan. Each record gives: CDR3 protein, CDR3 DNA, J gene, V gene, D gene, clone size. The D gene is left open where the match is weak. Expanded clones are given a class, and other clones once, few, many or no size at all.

CDR3 protein: CASSYSGVGDLYGYTF
CDR3 DNA: TGTGCCAGCAGTTACTCGGGCGTAGGGGATCTTTATGGCTACACCTTC
J gene: TRBJ1-2
V gene: TRBV6-5
D gene: .
clone size: few

CDR3 protein: CASSSQGRSNQPQHF
CDR3 DNA: TGTGCCAGCAGTTCACAGGGGCGTAGCAATCAGCCCCAGCATTTT
J gene: TRBJ1-5
V gene: TRBV27
D gene: TRBD1
clone size: .

CDR3 protein: CASSGGQSYTF
CDR3 DNA: TGCGCCAGCAGCGGGGGACAGAGCTACACCTTC
J gene: TRBJ1-2
V gene: TRBV5-1
D gene: TRBD1
clone size: .

CDR3 protein: CASSWGDSTTPTEAFF
CDR3 DNA: TGCGCCAGCAGCTGGGGGGACTCTACAACCCCCACTGAAGCTTTCTTT
J gene: TRBJ1-1
V gene: TRBV5-1
D gene: .
clone size: .

CDR3 protein: CASSSGQPNYGYTF
CDR3 DNA: TGTGCCAGCAGTTCTGGACAGCCTAACTATGGCTACACCTTC
J gene: TRBJ1-2
V gene: TRBV2
D gene: .
clone size: .

CDR3 protein: CATSDLGGGARHEQFF
CDR3 DNA: TGTGCCACCAGTGATTTGGGGGGGGGCGCGCGGCATGAGCAGTTCTTC
J gene: TRBJ2-1
V gene: TRBV24-1
D gene: .
clone size: .

CDR3 protein: CASSQERILAGGGTYEQYF
CDR3 DNA: TGCGCCAGCAGCCAAGAGAGAATCCTAGCGGGAGGGGGTACCTACGAGCAGTACTTC
J gene: TRBJ2-7
V gene: TRBV4-3
D gene: TRBD2
clone size: .

CDR3 protein: CASSFVADQETQYF
CDR3 DNA: TGTGCCAGCAGTTTCGTAGCGGACCAAGAGACCCAGTACTTC
J gene: TRBJ2-5
V gene: TRBV28
D gene: .
clone size: many

CDR3 protein: CASSELVPTPEQYF
CDR3 DNA: TGTGCCAGCAGTGAACTAGTTCCCACACCCGAGCAGTACTTC
J gene: TRBJ2-7
V gene: TRBV6-1
D gene: .
clone size: .

CDR3 protein: CATSDTTTGNTEAFF
CDR3 DNA: TGTGCCACCAGTGATACCACGACAGGGAACACTGAAGCTTTCTTT
J gene: TRBJ1-1
V gene: TRBV24-1
D gene: .
clone size: .

CDR3 protein: CASSRGLGTDSYEQYF
CDR3 DNA: TGTGCCAGCAGCCGCGGTCTAGGCACCGACTCCTACGAGCAGTACTTC
J gene: TRBJ2-7
V gene: TRBV27
D gene: .
clone size: .

CDR3 protein: CASSPNPADSEAFF
CDR3 DNA: TGTGCCAGCAGCCCAAACCCTGCGGACAGTGAAGCTTTCTTT
J gene: TRBJ1-1
V gene: TRBV7-2
D gene: .
clone size: .

CDR3 protein: CASSPRGAADTQYF
CDR3 DNA: TGCGCCAGCAGTCCACGGGGGGCGGCGGATACGCAGTATTTT
J gene: TRBJ2-3
V gene: TRBV5-1
D gene: .
clone size: .

CDR3 protein: CASSVDVGTSGTYEQYF
CDR3 DNA: TGTGCCAGCAGCGTAGACGTAGGGACTAGCGGAACCTACGAGCAGTACTTC
J gene: TRBJ2-7
V gene: TRBV9
D gene: TRBD2
clone size: .

CDR3 protein: CASSSYRGPKTGNNEQFF
CDR3 DNA: TGTGCCAGCAGCTCGTACAGGGGCCCAAAGACGGGAAACAATGAGCAGTTCTTC
J gene: TRBJ2-1
V gene: TRBV11-2
D gene: TRBD1
clone size: .

CDR3 protein: CASSSPGQGYEQYF
CDR3 DNA: TGTGCCAGCAGTTCCCCGGGACAGGGCTACGAGCAGTACTTC
J gene: TRBJ2-7
V gene: TRBV28
D gene: TRBD1
clone size: .

CDR3 protein: CASSKVVKGGVNPSSYNEQFF
CDR3 DNA: TGTGCCAGCAGCAAAGTCGTCAAAGGGGGCGTCAACCCTAGCTCCTACAATGAGCAGTTCTTC
J gene: TRBJ2-1
V gene: TRBV21-1
D gene: .
clone size: .

CDR3 protein: CASGPRGSNQPQHF
CDR3 DNA: TGTGCCAGCGGGCCGCGGGGGAGCAATCAGCCCCAGCATTTT
J gene: TRBJ1-5
V gene: TRBV5-8
D gene: .
clone size: .

CDR3 protein: CASSPPGIQGPGNTIYF
CDR3 DNA: TGTGCCAGCTCACCACCGGGAATACAGGGACCCGGAAACACCATATATTTT
J gene: TRBJ1-3
V gene: TRBV18
D gene: .
clone size: .

CDR3 protein: CASSLAQRAGANVLTF
CDR3 DNA: TGTGCCAGCAGCTTAGCGCAGCGAGCTGGGGCCAACGTCCTGACTTTC
J gene: TRBJ2-6
V gene: TRBV7-2
D gene: .
clone size: .

CDR3 protein: CASSGTQGATNNEQFF
CDR3 DNA: TGCGCCAGCAGCGGAACACAGGGGGCAACGAACAATGAGCAGTTCTTC
J gene: TRBJ2-1
V gene: TRBV5-1
D gene: TRBD1
clone size: .

CDR3 protein: CASSPGQGGYYEQYF
CDR3 DNA: TGCGCCAGCAGTCCGGGACAGGGAGGGTACTACGAGCAGTACTTC
J gene: TRBJ2-7
V gene: TRBV10-2
D gene: TRBD1
clone size: .

CDR3 protein: CASSSLAGGGETQYF
CDR3 DNA: TGTGCCAGCAGCTCCTTAGCGGGGGGTGGAGAGACCCAGTACTTC
J gene: TRBJ2-5
V gene: TRBV11-2
D gene: TRBD2
clone size: .

CDR3 protein: CASSKRTGAISTDTQYF
CDR3 DNA: TGTGCCAGCAGCAAGAGAACAGGGGCTATAAGCACAGATACGCAGTATTTT
J gene: TRBJ2-3
V gene: TRBV9
D gene: TRBD1
clone size: once

CDR3 protein: CSVARSTQYF
CDR3 DNA: TGCAGTGTCGCCCGGAGTACGCAGTATTTT
J gene: TRBJ2-3
V gene: TRBV20-1
D gene: .
clone size: .

CDR3 protein: CASSVTGDLREQFF
CDR3 DNA: TGTGCCAGCAGCGTGACAGGGGACCTTCGGGAGCAGTTCTTC
J gene: TRBJ2-1
V gene: TRBV2
D gene: TRBD1
clone size: .

CDR3 protein: CASSFYPGQNIFYEQYF
CDR3 DNA: TGTGCCAGCAGCTTCTATCCCGGACAGAATATCTTCTACGAGCAGTACTTC
J gene: TRBJ2-7
V gene: TRBV13
D gene: .
clone size: .

CDR3 protein: CASSYSPGGAGELFF
CDR3 DNA: TGTGCCAGCAGTTACTCACCGGGAGGGGCCGGGGAGCTGTTTTTT
J gene: TRBJ2-2
V gene: TRBV6-2/TRBV6-3
D gene: TRBD2
clone size: .

CDR3 protein: CASSSPDGIEAFF
CDR3 DNA: TGTGCCAGCAGCTCACCGGACGGGATTGAAGCTTTCTTT
J gene: TRBJ1-1
V gene: TRBV9
D gene: .
clone size: once

CDR3 protein: CASCGGVRETQYF
CDR3 DNA: TGTGCCAGCTGCGGGGGGGTGCGGGAGACCCAGTACTTC
J gene: TRBJ2-5
V gene: TRBV28
D gene: TRBD2
clone size: .

CDR3 protein: CASSPGTGWNSPLHF
CDR3 DNA: TGTGCCAGCAGTCCCGGGACAGGGTGGAATTCACCCCTCCACTTT
J gene: TRBJ1-6
V gene: TRBV7-2
D gene: TRBD1
clone size: once